This T cell receptor beta chain stems from a study of blood T cell repertoires in COVID-19. On the study more broadly: Some COVID-19 samples were acute and others convalescent; all came from the United States, Italy and Spain.

In terms of age and location, participants ranged from about 18 to 90 years and lived in about two dozen US areas. Symptom resolution, clearance, or two negative PCRs marked donors in Cohort 3 as recovered. Sequencing was performed with immunoSEQ multiplex PCR; in TCRdb, only in-frame clones are kept and a portion is missing. The table shows around 180,000 clones, with approximately 80% occurring only once. This CDR3 contains 15 residues. CDR1 SEHNR and CDR2 FQNEAQ come from the germline V gene (reference sequence). The J segment lost 7 bases and the V segment lost 5 bases, leaving 7 bases of the junction unmatched.

Sequencing was done on a sample of PBMCs or T cells enriched from blood (not recorded which). This TCR came from a man aged 50 to 59 who had recovered from COVID-19. V is TRBV7-9 and J is TRBJ1-4; the match to TRBD1 covers 10 bases. CDR3 sequence: CASSIPGQGSEKLFF. CDR3 DNA: TGTGCCAGCAGCATTCCGGGACAGGGGAGTGAAAAACTGTTTTTT.